This TCR beta chain was captured by sequencing in a study of blood T cell repertoires in COVID-19. Study information: Italy, Spain and the United States were the sources of the convalescent and acute COVID-19 samples.

Under the authors' procedure: Quantification of nucleated cells was approximated via reference gene primer amplification. Assay used: immunoSEQ multiplex PCR; TCRdb lists only in-frame clones, some missing. V, J and clone size are those of that table, while D and trimming were read from the DNA. There are about 120,000 clones in the sample; about 78% occur only once, and about 2.1% lies in the top ten. Sequenced: peripheral blood. This TCR came from a man aged 70-80 years with acute or convalescent COVID-19.

The DNA of the CDR3 is TGTGCCAGCAGCCAAGCTCTCCGGACAGGTGGGTCACCCCTCCACTTT. Translation gives CASSQALRTGGSPLHF. J is TRBJ1-6 and V is TRBV4-2, with TRBD1 matching over 7 bases. V was clipped by 1 base and J by 10 bases; unmatched bases: 10. CDR1 and CDR2 from the germline V gene are LGHNA and YNFKEQ. This CDR3 is 16 amino acids long.